Presented here are 28 T cell receptor beta chains from one specimen sequenced in a study of shared clonotypes between healthy human individuals. Using immunoSEQ multiplex PCR, the repertoire was profiled, and TCRdb retains in-frame clones only, with some absent. The repertoire has about 380,000 clones, approximately 97% of them found once; the top ten carry about 0.32%. Sequencing used memory CD8+ T cells sorted from blood. Described subset: CD45RO+ cells pooled with CCR7-negative TemRA cells. The receptors derive from a man aged 25-40 years in good health.

The V gene is TRBV7-3, the J gene TRBJ2-7, with D uncertain. Trimming pared 1 base from V and 5 bases from J, leaving 9 bases between. CDR1 SGHTA and CDR2 FQGTGA come from the germline V gene. There are 13 residues in the CDR3. The CDR3 bases are TGTGCCAGCAGCTTAATCTTGGGGAACGAGCAGTACTTC. Translated, it gives CASSLILGNEQYF.

V gene TRBV5-1 combines with J gene TRBJ2-1; 16 bases fit TRBD2. Germline V gives CDR1 SGHRS, CDR2 YFSETQ. Trimming took 2 bases from V and 6 from J; bases not matched to a gene: 8. The CDR3 runs 18 residues. CDR3 sequence (DNA): TGCGCCAGCAGCTTCCCCGGGACTAGCGGGAGGGCCTCCAATGAGCAGTTCTTC. It yields the protein CASSFPGTSGRASNEQFF.

This clone was detected only once. This chain uses TRBV6-1 with TRBJ2-3; D gene uncertain. Germline loops: CDR1 MNHNS, CDR2 SASEGT. The length of the CDR3 is 14 residues. V lost 4 bases, J lost 0 bases, and 8 bases lay in between. The DNA for the CDR3 is TGTGCCAGCAGTGCGATCCCTAGCACAGATACGCAGTATTTT. Translation gives CASSAIPSTDTQYF.

The V gene is TRBV30, the J gene TRBJ2-7, with a tentative D call TRBD1 (6 bases). The CDR3 totals 15 residues. Deletions cut 0 bases from V and 2 bases from J, with 14 bases between. Germline CDR1 is GTSNPN and CDR2 is SVGIG (reference sequence). CDR3 protein: CAWSVLPQGTYEQYF. As DNA, the CDR3 is TGTGCCTGGAGTGTACTACCCCAGGGGACCTACGAGCAGTACTTC.

V usage is TRBV21-1 and J usage is TRBJ2-5. TRBV21-1 counts as a pseudogene. The CDR3 extends over 17 amino acids. CDR3 protein: CASSKVGYGRLQETQYF. CDR3 coding DNA: TGTGCCAGCAGCAAAGTGGGATACGGACGATTACAAGAGACCCAGTACTTC.

In this sample, this clone turned up once. The rearrangement links TRBV19 to TRBJ1-2; D is undetermined. CDR3 length equals 11 residues. Trimming removed 7 bases from V and 7 bases from J, with 10 bases in between. Germline V gene sequence: CDR1 LNHDA, CDR2 SQIVND (reference sequence). The CDR3 nucleotides read TGTGCCAGTACCCCCGGCGGTGGCTACACCTTC. It translates to CASTPGGGYTF.

This clone has a single count. The gene calls are TRBV27 and TRBJ2-1; D perhaps matches TRBD1 (6 bases). The CDR3 consists of 15 residues. The germline V gene has CDR1 MNHEY and CDR2 SMNVEV (reference sequence). V was shortened by 6 bases and J by 0 bases, with 12 bases between the two germline ends. This CDR3 is CASRKGESSYNEQFF. The CDR3 DNA follows: TGTGCCAGCAGAAAGGGGGAAAGCTCCTACAATGAGCAGTTCTTC.

The chain employs TRBV30 and TRBJ1-2; no clear D. CDR1 and CDR2 from the germline V gene are GTSNPN and SVGIG (reference sequence). CDR3 length: 13 residues. Between the trimmed V and J ends, which lost 5 bases and 7 bases, there was a span of 17 bases. The CDR3 reads CAWSFTDNAGYTF. The CDR3 coding sequence is TGTGCCTGGTCGTTCACAGACAACGCTGGCTACACCTTC.

This chain uses TRBV5-1 with TRBJ1-2; 8 bases are a match to TRBD1. The CDR3 runs to 14 residues. Losses at the gene ends were 2 bases for V and 2 bases for J; bases not matched to a gene: 2. Germline loops: CDR1 SGHRS, CDR2 YFSETQ. CDR3 amino acids: CASSFRTGNYGYTF. CDR3 nucleotide sequence: TGCGCCAGCAGCTTCCGGACAGGGAACTATGGCTACACCTTC.

V usage is TRBV30 and J usage is TRBJ2-2; 8 bases line up with TRBD2. This CDR3 has 15 amino acids. CDR1 GTSNPN and CDR2 SVGIG come from the germline V gene (reference sequence). Unmatched junction bases numbered 10, after V lost 4 bases and J lost 6 bases. This CDR3 is CAWISKGLGSGELFF. The CDR3 bases are TGTGCCTGGATTTCAAAGGGACTAGGCTCCGGGGAGCTGTTTTTT.

The V and J genes are TRBV30 and TRBJ2-3, with TRBD2 as a possible D gene (6 bases). The CDR3 is 11 amino acids. V lost 2 bases and J lost 9, with 9 bases in between. Germline V lookup: CDR1 GTSNPN, CDR2 SVGIG (reference sequence). The CDR3 DNA is TGTGCCTGGAGTTTTCGGGGGACGCAGTATTTT. Its translation is CAWSFRGTQYF.

This clone appeared once. The gene calls are TRBV28 and TRBJ1-3, with D hard to call. Germline V gives CDR1 MDHEN, CDR2 SYDVKM. The V gene lost 7 bases and the J gene lost 0 bases, with 10 bases spanning the gap. The CDR3 spans 14 residues. The DNA of the CDR3 is TGTGCCAGCAACTCGGAGAGCTCTGGAAACACCATATATTTT. Translation: CASNSESSGNTIYF.

The V gene is TRBV6-5, the J gene TRBJ2-3, with D possibly matching TRBD2 (5 bases). Germline lookup yields CDR1 MNHEY and CDR2 SVGAGI. The CDR3 loop spans 13 amino acids. V gave up 7 bases and J gave up 2 bases, with 10 bases separating them. The CDR3 nucleotides read TGTGCCAGCAACGAGGGCATCACAGATACGCAGTATTTT. Its translation is CASNEGITDTQYF.

The chain is built from TRBV10-3 and TRBJ2-2, with D perhaps TRBD1 or TRBD2 (5 bases each). The V gene's germline CDR1 is ENHRY and CDR2 SYGVKD. V dropped 8 bases and J dropped 4 bases, with 14 bases sitting between them. CDR3 length equals 14 residues. The chain's CDR3 is CAIGGERSTGELFF. CDR3 DNA sequence: TGTGCCATCGGGGGAGAGCGATCCACCGGGGAGCTGTTTTTT.

The rearrangement uses TRBV18 and TRBJ2-2; D is ambiguous. This CDR3 has 16 residues. V gave up 1 base and J gave up 8 bases, with 17 bases separating them. Germline V gene sequence: CDR1 KGHSH, CDR2 LQKENI. CDR3 DNA: TGTGCCAGCTCACCACTTAACCTGGACCTAACAGGGGAGCTGTTTTTT. The encoded protein is CASSPLNLDLTGELFF. Filled out from reference TRBV18 and TRBJ2-2, the complete variable domain reads NAGVMQNPRHLVRRRGQEARLRCSPMKGHSHVYWYRQLPEEGLKFMVYLQKENIIDESGMPKERFSAEFPKEGPSILRIQQVVRGDSAAYFCASSPLNLDLTGELFFGEGSRLTVL.

CDR3 in DNA: TGTGCCAGAAGCCGGACCCCGATAGGCGGTGAAAAACTGTTTTTT. Translation: CARSRTPIGGEKLFF. The rearrangement joins TRBV5-3 to TRBJ1-4; D remains unclear. TRBV5-3 is treated as an ORF (open reading frame) with a function not yet certain. The CDR3 covers 15 residues. V was cut by 4 bases and J by 7 bases, with 17 bases left in between.

The genes are TRBV6-6 and TRBJ2-5; tentatively, D is TRBD1 or TRBD2 (6 bases each). Trimming pared 4 bases from V and 5 bases from J, leaving 11 bases between. Germline V gives CDR1 MNHNY, CDR2 SVGAGI (reference sequence). The CDR3 extends over 13 amino acids. CDR3 nucleotides: TGTGCCAGCAGTTGGGGGGCGGGGGAGACCCAGTACTTC. Its translation: CASSWGAGETQYF.

CDR3 sequence: CASSLLPGPRTEETQYF. In DNA form, the CDR3 reads TGTGCCAGCTCACTTTTACCGGGACCAAGGACGGAAGAGACCCAGTACTTC. The genes are TRBV18 and TRBJ2-5; D tentatively reads TRBD1 or TRBD2 (5 bases each). There are 17 residues in the CDR3. Trimming removed 4 bases from V and 3 bases from J, with 21 bases in between. Germline V CDR1 and CDR2: KGHSH, LQKENI.

The genes are TRBV18 and TRBJ2-1; tentatively, D is TRBD1 (6 bases). Germline V gene data show CDR1 as KGHSH and CDR2 as LQKENI. The CDR3 spans 13 residues. Trimming took off 2 bases at V and 11 bases at J, with 13 bases between the two ends. CDR3 sequence reads: CASSPITDSQQFF. Here the CDR3 DNA reads TGTGCCAGCTCACCAATTACGGACAGCCAGCAGTTCTTC.

This chain connects TRBV6-1 to TRBJ1-2; D is unclear. V was cut by 3 bases and J by 4 bases, with 12 bases left in between. This CDR3 comprises 14 residues. Germline V lookup: CDR1 MNHNS, CDR2 SASEGT. The CDR3 sequence is CASSDGSLGYGYTF. The DNA of the CDR3 is TGTGCCAGCAGTGATGGTTCACTCGGCTATGGCTACACCTTC.

The chain carries TRBV7-3 and TRBJ2-2; D gene ambiguous. Trimming cost V 5 bases and J 7 bases, with 11 bases left between them. CDR3 length: 13 amino acids. The germline CDR1 and CDR2 sequences are SGHTA and FQGTGA. CDR3 in DNA: TGTGCCAGCAGCCCCACGTTGTACGGGGAGCTGTTTTTT. This encodes CASSPTLYGELFF.

The V gene is TRBV9, the J gene TRBJ1-1; D ambiguous. CDR3 length: 14 residues. V lost 4 bases to trimming and J lost 2 bases, with 12 bases between them. The germline gives CDR1 SGDLS, CDR2 YYNGEE. DNA for the CDR3: TGTGCCAGCAGCACCTTTACAGCTAACACTGAAGCTTTCTTT. Translation gives CASSTFTANTEAFF.

The V call is TRBV10-1, the J call TRBJ2-2; no reliable D call. The CDR3 extends over 12 amino acids. V lost 6 bases to trimming and J lost 2 bases, with 4 bases between them. Germline V gives CDR1 WNHNN, CDR2 SYGVQD (reference sequence). The CDR3 nucleotides are TGCGCCAGCAGGGGTAACACCGGGGAGCTGTTTTTT. This sequence encodes CASRGNTGELFF.

The rearrangement links TRBV7-2 to TRBJ2-4; 7 positions agree with TRBD1. This CDR3 spans 14 amino acids. The germline gives CDR1 SGHTA, CDR2 FQGNSA. With V trimmed by 5 bases and J by 8 bases, 9 bases remained unmatched. This CDR3 reads CASSTQTGWDIQYF. For the CDR3, the DNA is TGTGCCAGCAGCACACAGACAGGGTGGGACATTCAGTACTTC.

The chain carries TRBV7-9 and TRBJ2-5; unclear D gene. This CDR3 spans 16 amino acids. V shed 3 bases and J shed 1 base, with 15 bases lying between them. Germline lookup yields CDR1 SEHNR and CDR2 FQNEAQ (reference sequence). The CDR3 DNA is TGTGCCAGCAGCTTTTACGTAGTCTCGGGCCAAGAGACCCAGTACTTC. Encoded protein: CASSFYVVSGQETQYF.

The rearrangement uses TRBV18 and TRBJ2-3, with 12 bases fitting TRBD2. From germline, CDR1 is KGHSH and CDR2 LQKENI. The CDR3 totals 19 residues. With 4 bases clipped from V and 3 bases from J, the junction kept 14 bases outside the gene matches. CDR3 bases: TGTGCCAGCTCACAAGAGACACGACTAGCGGGAGTAACAACAGATACGCAGTATTTT. This encodes CASSQETRLAGVTTDTQYF.

This chain joins TRBV7-9 and TRBJ2-4, with D possibly TRBD1 on 5 matching bases. Between the trimmed V and J ends, which lost 2 bases and 0 bases, there was a span of 17 bases. This CDR3 spans 18 amino acids. Germline CDR1 reads SEHNR; CDR2 reads FQNEAQ (reference sequence). The CDR3 loop reads CASSLLFDSPLAKNIQYF. In DNA, the CDR3 is TGTGCCAGCAGCTTATTGTTCGACAGTCCGCTAGCCAAAAACATTCAGTACTTC.

This chain connects TRBV6-1 to TRBJ2-4; TRBD1 might be the D (6 bases). V was shortened by 1 base and J by 6 bases, with 10 bases between the two germline ends. The CDR3 has 14 amino acids. Germline V gene lookup returns CDR1 MNHNS and CDR2 SASEGT. The CDR3 reads CASSEVSRGNIQYF. The CDR3 DNA sequence: TGTGCCAGCAGTGAAGTGTCCAGGGGAAACATTCAGTACTTC.